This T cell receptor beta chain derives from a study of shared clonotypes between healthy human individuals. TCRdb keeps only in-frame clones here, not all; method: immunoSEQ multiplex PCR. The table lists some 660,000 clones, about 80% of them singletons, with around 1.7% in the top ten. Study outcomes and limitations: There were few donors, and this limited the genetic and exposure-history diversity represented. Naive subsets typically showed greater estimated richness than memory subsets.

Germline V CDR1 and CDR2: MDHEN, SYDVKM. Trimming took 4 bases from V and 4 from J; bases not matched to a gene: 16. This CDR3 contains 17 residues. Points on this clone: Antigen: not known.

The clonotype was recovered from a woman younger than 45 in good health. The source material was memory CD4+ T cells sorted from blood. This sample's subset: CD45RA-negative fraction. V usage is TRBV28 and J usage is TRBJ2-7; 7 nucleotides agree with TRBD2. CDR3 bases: TGTGCCAGCAGTTACGCCCCGGGGAGGGGACGGGTTTACGAGCAGTACTTC. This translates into CASSYAPGRGRVYEQYF.